This TCR beta chain was sequenced in a study of vaccination and CD4 T cells after COVID-19 (dated by TCRdb to 2021 to 2024). Regarding the study in general: Convalescent patients had a positive SARS-CoV-2 result on nasal swab PCR, and of these patients, nine had mild disease and one had severe disease. In the convalescent cohort there were six males and four females, among whom were two Hispanic individuals, seven Caucasians, two Asians and one multiracial person. Participants received two doses of either the Pfizer-BioNTech BNT162b2 vaccine (n=8) or the Moderna mRNA-1273 vaccine (n=2). Post-COVID blood samples from convalescent patients were collected a median of approximately 93 days after diagnosis, with a range of roughly 35 to 170 days. Post-vaccine blood samples were obtained a median of about 77 days after the second vaccine dose, with a range of roughly 14 to 241 days. Culture stimuli were overlapping spike peptide pools from SARS-CoV-2 and from the common cold coronaviruses HCoV-NL63, HCoV-OC43 and HCoV-229E. Control cultures used a CEFX viral epitope pool as positive control, an HIV-1 Nef peptide pool as negative control, or no peptide. In around nine COVID-19 convalescent patients and a few infection-naive healthy vaccine recipients, the spike-specific CD4+ TCR repertoire before mRNA vaccination was compared with the repertoire after mRNA vaccination. The investigation overall reported the following: Among convalescent patients, a median about 86% of the SARS-CoV-2-reactive clones seen after vaccination appeared only after vaccination, which suggests priming specific to the vaccine. Although the median number of SARS-CoV-2-reactive clonotypes went up from fewer than 25 after infection to 38 after vaccination, the increase was not significant. In convalescent patients, nearly all vaccine-specific clones (304 of 307) were found to be mono-reactive for SARS-CoV-2 spike rather than cross-reactive with common cold coronaviruses. Only a relatively small number of convalescent patients were included in the study, and early timepoints following natural infection were not analyzed.

In light of the paper, this sample's treatment or condition label describes: approximately 9-day PBMC culture with coronavirus spike peptide pools or control peptides (ViraFEST assay). The study used the ViraFEST assay, which expanded antigen-specific T cells with peptide pools and then identified expanded clonotypes by TCR sequencing. Positive SARS-CoV-2 PCR tests in the convalescent patients dated from March to December 2020, before Alpha, Beta and Delta variants emerged in the United States. Each well held 2.2 million or so PBMCs cultured in IMDM containing around 5% human AB serum and approximately 9.8 IU/ml IL-2, with around 9.7 ug/ml peptide pools added. On days 3 and 7, half of the culture medium was replaced with fresh IL-2-containing medium. CD4+ T cells were isolated after approximately ten days of culture through negative selection using the EasySep CD4+ T cell isolation kit. Ficoll-Paque Plus gradient centrifugation was used to isolate PBMCs from whole blood, and the isolated PBMCs were then either used fresh or cryopreserved at -140C. Each culture condition was generally run in triplicate wells.

Worth noting for this clonotype: Its antigen is unknown. The sample holds no much larger clone one base away, and base qualities are not on file.

After removal of 10 bases from V and 6 bases from J, the junction retains 15 bases not matched to a gene. The germline V gene specifies ENHRY as CDR1 and SYGVKD as CDR2. The CDR3 spans 14 residues, from the cysteine through the phenylalanine. Only the CDR3 part of the read is kept: 42 bases, read in frame from the first base. Library preparation employed PCR. TCR sequencing of DNA from cultured CD4+ T cells used the Oncomine TCR Beta short-read assay at the Johns Hopkins FTIC core. Genomic DNA was extracted from the cultured CD4+ T cells with the QIAamp micro DNA kit. The Oncomine TCR Beta libraries from cultured CD4+ T cells were pooled using unique dual indexes and then sequenced on an Illumina iSeq 100. The original pipeline was this. Non-productive sequences were removed, and CDR3s that did not start with C, did not end with F or W, or were shorter than 7 amino acids were discarded. The MANAFEST web application identified antigen-specific clonotypes by comparing peptide-stimulated wells against reference wells and other culture wells. An FDR below 0.05, an odds ratio above 5, and a productive frequency above 0.1% in at least two of three replicate wells were required for clones to be considered positive. Clonotypes that were significantly expanded in both SARS-CoV-2 spike wells and at least one common cold coronavirus spike condition were defined as cross-reactive. CDR3 homology was assessed with Levenshtein distances (stringdist) and unrooted phylogenetic trees (ape) in R version 3.6.1. The public sequencing data were trimmed at Q25 with fastp and processed into clonotypes with MiXCR by TCRdb, which kept only in-frame beta chains. Identical CDR3 protein sequences are pooled into one entry, listed with their most common genes and DNA. It is TCRdb's table, rather than the study itself, that gives the V and J calls and clone size. The sample data list approximately 10,000 distinct CDR3 sequences, and 40% to 60% of these were observed just once. The ten largest clones represent approximately 30% of the sample.

This TCR was recovered from a human donor who had recovered from COVID-19. Sequenced input: CD4+ T cells from blood, cultured in vitro. The sequence is built from TRBV10-3 and TRBJ2-7; 7 bases in the middle match TRBD2. The DNA sequence is as follows: TGTGCCACCCTCCCTTGGGAGGGATGGGGCGAGCAGTACTTC. This is translated as CATLPWEGWGEQYF.